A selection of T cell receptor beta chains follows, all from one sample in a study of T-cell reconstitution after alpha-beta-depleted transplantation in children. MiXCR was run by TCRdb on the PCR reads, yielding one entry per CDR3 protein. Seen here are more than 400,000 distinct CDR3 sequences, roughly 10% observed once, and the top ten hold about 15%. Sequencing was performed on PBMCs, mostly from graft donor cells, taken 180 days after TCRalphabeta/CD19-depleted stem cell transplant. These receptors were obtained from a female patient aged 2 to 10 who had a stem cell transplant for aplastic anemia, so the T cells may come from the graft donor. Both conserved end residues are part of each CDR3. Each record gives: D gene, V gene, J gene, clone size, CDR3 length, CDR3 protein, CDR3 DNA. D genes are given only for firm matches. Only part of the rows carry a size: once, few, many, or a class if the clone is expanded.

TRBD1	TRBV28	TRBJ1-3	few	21	CASSHLFGTDPTTPSGNTIYF	TGTGCCAGCAGTCACCTCTTTGGGACAGATCCCACTACACCCTCTGGAAACACCATATATTTT
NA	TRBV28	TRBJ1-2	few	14	CASSVGPTLYGYTF	TGTGCCAGCAGTGTGGGGCCTACTCTCTATGGCTACACCTTC
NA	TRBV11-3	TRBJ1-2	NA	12	CASSSETYGYTF	TGTGCCAGCAGCTCAGAAACTTATGGCTACACCTTC
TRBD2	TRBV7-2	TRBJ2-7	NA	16	CASSFIGLAGDNEQYF	TGTGCCAGCAGCTTTATCGGACTAGCGGGTGACAATGAGCAGTACTTC
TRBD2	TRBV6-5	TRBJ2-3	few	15	CASSSTLAGVGAQYF	TGTGCCAGCAGTTCAACACTAGCGGGAGTGGGGGCGCAGTATTTT
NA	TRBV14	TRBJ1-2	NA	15	CASSRSYRDNYGYTF	TGTGCCAGCAGCCGGAGTTACAGGGATAACTATGGCTACACCTTC
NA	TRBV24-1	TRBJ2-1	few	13	CATSGPRRGEQFF	TGTGCCACCAGTGGCCCTAGGCGGGGTGAGCAGTTCTTC
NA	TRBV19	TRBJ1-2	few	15	CASSIGVPHGDGYTF	TGTGCCAGTAGTATCGGTGTCCCCCACGGGGATGGCTACACCTTC
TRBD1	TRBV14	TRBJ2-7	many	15	CASSRGTGGFYEQYF	TGTGCCAGCAGCCGGGGGACAGGGGGCTTCTACGAGCAGTACTTC
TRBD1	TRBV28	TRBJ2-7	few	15	CASSSAGTGKNEQYF	TGTGCCAGCAGCTCCGCCGGGACAGGGAAAAACGAGCAGTACTTC
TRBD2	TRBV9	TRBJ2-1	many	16	CASSAVAGNSYNEQFF	TGTGCCAGCAGCGCCGTAGCGGGCAACTCCTACAATGAGCAGTTCTTC
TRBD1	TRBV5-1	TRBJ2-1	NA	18	CASSSGQAKRRFYNEQFF	TGCGCCAGCAGCTCGGGACAGGCCAAACGCAGGTTCTACAATGAGCAGTTCTTC
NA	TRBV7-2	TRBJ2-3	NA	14	CASSWRDTGDTQYF	TGTGCCAGCAGCTGGCGGGATACGGGAGATACGCAGTATTTT
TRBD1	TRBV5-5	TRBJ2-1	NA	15	CASSGRDRNVNEQFF	TGTGCCAGCAGCGGCCGGGACAGAAATGTCAATGAGCAGTTCTTC
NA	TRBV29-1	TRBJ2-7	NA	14	CSVARDTSSYEQYF	TGCAGCGTAGCCCGGGACACTTCATCCTACGAGCAGTACTTC
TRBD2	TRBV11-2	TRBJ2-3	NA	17	CASSLGGLAGYTDTQYF	TGTGCCAGCAGCTTAGGAGGCCTAGCGGGATACACAGATACGCAGTATTTT
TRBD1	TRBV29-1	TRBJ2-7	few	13	CSVEEQGAHEQYF	TGCAGCGTTGAAGAACAGGGGGCCCACGAGCAGTACTTC
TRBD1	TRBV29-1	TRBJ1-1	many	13	CSVTTGANTEAFF	TGCAGCGTTACGACAGGGGCGAACACTGAAGCTTTCTTT